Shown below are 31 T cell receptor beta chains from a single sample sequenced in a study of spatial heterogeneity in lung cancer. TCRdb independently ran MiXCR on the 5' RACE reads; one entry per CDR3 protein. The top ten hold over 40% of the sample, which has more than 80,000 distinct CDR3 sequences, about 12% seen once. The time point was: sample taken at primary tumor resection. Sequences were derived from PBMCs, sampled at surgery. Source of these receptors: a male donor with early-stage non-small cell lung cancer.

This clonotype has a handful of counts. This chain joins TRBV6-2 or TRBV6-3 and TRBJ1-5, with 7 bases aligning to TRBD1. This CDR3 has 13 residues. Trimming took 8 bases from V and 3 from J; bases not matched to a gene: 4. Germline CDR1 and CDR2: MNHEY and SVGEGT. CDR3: CASVDRANQPQHF. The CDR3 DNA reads TGTGCCAGCGTCGACAGGGCCAATCAGCCCCAGCATTTT.

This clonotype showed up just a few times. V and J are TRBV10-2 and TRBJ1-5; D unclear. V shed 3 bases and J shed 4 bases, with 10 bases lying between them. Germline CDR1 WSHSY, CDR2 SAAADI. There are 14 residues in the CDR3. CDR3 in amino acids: CASSDYVGNQPQHF. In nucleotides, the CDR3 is TGCGCCAGCAGTGATTATGTGGGAAATCAGCCCCAGCATTTT.

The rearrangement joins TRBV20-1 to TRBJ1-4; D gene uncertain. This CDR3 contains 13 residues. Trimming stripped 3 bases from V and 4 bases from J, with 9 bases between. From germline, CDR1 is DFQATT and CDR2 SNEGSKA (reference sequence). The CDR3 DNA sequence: TGCAGTGCTAGCCGGGGATTTAATGAAAAACTGTTTTTT. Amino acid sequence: CSASRGFNEKLFF.

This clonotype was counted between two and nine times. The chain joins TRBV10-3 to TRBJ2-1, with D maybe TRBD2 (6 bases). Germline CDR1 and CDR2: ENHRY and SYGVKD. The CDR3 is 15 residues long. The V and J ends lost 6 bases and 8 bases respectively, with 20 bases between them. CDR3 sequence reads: CAISHSPGDGDEQFF. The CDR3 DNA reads TGTGCCATCAGCCATTCGCCGGGGGATGGAGATGAGCAGTTCTTC.

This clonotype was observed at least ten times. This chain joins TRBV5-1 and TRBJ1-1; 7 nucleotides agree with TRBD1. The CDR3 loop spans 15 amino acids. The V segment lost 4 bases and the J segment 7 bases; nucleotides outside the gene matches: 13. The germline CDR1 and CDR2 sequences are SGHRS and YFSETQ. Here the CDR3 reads CASSPSRQGGGEAFF. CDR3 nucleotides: TGCGCCAGCAGCCCCTCCCGACAGGGCGGGGGTGAAGCTTTCTTT.

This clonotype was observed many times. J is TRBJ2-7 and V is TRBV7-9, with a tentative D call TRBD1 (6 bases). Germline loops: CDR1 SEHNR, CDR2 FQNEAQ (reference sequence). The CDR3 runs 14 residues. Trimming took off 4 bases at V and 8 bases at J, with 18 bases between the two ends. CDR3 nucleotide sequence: TGTGCCAGCAGCTCTAGGACAGATCCTATGAAGCAGTACTTC. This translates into CASSSRTDPMKQYF. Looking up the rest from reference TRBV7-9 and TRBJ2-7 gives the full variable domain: DTGVSQNPRHKITKRGQNVTFRCDPISEHNRLYWYRQTLGQGPEFLTYFQNEAQLEKSRLLSDRFSAERPKGSFSTLEIQRTEQGDSAMYLCASSSRTDPMKQYFGPGTRLTVT.

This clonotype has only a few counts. In DNA, the CDR3 is TGTGCCAGCAGCTTCCGGGGAGTCAACTATGGCTACACCTTC. As protein: CASSFRGVNYGYTF. The chain has TRBV13 and TRBJ1-2; no reliable D call. In germline, CDR1 is PRHDT, CDR2 FYEKMQ (reference sequence). The CDR3 is 14 amino acids. Deletions cut 3 bases from V and 2 bases from J, with 10 bases between.

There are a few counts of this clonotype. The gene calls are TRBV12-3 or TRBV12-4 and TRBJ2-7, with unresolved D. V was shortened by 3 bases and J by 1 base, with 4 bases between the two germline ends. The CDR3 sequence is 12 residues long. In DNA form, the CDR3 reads TGTGCCAGCAGTTTTGAATCCTACGAGCAGTACTTC. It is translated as CASSFESYEQYF.

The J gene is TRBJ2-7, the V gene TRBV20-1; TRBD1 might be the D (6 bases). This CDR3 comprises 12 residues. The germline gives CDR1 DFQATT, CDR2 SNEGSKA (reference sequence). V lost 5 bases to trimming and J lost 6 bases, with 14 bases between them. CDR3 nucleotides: TGCAGTGCTTCGGACAGTTTATCCGAGCAGTACTTC. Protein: CSASDSLSEQYF.

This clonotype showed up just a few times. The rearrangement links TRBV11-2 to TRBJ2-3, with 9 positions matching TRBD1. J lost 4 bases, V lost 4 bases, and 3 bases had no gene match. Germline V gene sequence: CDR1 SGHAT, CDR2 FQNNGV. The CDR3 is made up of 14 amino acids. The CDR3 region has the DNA TGTGCCAGCAGCTGGGACAGGGCGCCAGATACGCAGTATTTT. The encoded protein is CASSWDRAPDTQYF.

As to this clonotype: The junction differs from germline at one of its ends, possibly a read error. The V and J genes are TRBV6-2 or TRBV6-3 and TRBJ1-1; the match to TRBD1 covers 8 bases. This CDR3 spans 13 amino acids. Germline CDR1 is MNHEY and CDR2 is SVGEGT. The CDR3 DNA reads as TGTGCCAGCAGTTTCAGGGGGCAAAGTGAAGCTATCTTT. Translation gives CASSFRGQSEAIF.

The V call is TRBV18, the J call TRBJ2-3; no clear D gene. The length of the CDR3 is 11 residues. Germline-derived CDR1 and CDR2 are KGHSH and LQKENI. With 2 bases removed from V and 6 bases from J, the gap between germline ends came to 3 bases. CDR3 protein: CASSPSDTQYF. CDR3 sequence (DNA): TGTGCCAGCTCACCAAGCGATACGCAGTATTTT.

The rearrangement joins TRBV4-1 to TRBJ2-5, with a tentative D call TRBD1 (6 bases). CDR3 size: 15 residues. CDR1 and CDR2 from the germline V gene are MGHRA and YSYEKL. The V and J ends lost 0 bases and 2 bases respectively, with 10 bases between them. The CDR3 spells CASSQDWGLQETQYF. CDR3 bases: TGCGCCAGCAGCCAAGATTGGGGGCTTCAAGAGACCCAGTACTTC.

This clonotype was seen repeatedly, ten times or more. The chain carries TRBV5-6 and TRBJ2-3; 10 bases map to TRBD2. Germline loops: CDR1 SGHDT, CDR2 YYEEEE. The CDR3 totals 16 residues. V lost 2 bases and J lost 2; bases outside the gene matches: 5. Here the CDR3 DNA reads TGTGCCAGCAGCTTACGTCTAGCGGGGGTCACAGATACGCAGTATTTT. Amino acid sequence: CASSLRLAGVTDTQYF.

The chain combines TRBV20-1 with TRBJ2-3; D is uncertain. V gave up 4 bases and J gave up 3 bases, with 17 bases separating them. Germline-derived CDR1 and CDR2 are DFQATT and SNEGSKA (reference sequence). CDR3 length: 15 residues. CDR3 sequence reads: CSAIQPRLLTDTQYF. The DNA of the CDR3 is TGCAGTGCTATACAGCCGAGACTTTTGACAGATACGCAGTATTTT.

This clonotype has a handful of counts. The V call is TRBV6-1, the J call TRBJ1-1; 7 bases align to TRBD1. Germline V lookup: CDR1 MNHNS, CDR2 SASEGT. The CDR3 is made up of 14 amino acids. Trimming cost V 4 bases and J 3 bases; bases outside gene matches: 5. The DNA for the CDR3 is TGTGCCAGCAGTGCAGGGGGTTCGTACACTGAAGCTTTCTTT. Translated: CASSAGGSYTEAFF.

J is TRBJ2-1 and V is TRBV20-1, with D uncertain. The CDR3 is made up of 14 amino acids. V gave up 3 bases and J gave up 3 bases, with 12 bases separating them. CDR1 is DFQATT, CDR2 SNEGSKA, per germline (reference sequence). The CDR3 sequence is CSASFSTRYNEQFF. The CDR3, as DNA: TGCAGTGCTAGTTTTTCCACTCGCTACAATGAGCAGTTCTTC.

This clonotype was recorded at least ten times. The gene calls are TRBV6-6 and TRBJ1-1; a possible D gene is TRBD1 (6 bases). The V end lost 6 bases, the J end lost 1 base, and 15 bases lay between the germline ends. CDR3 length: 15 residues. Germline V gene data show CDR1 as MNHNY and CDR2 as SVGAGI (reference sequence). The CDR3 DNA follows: TGTGCCAGCAGCCCTAGACAGGCATCGAACACTGAAGCTTTCTTT. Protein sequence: CASSPRQASNTEAFF.

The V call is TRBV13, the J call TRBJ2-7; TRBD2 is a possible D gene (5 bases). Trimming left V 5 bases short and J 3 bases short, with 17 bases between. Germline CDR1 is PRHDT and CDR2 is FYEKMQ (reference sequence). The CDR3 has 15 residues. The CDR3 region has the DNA TGTGCCAGCAGCCTAAACACGGAGGCCGGCTACGAGCAGTACTTC. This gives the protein CASSLNTEAGYEQYF.

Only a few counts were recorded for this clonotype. Here the CDR3 reads CSVGRAGGLYEQYF. CDR3 in DNA: TGCAGCGTTGGGCGGGCAGGGGGCTTGTACGAGCAGTACTTC. This chain links TRBV29-1 with TRBJ2-7, with 8 bases aligning to TRBD1. With 4 bases clipped from V and 4 bases from J, the junction kept 9 bases outside the gene matches. Germline values: CDR1 SQVTM, CDR2 ANQGSEA. The CDR3 is 14 residues long.

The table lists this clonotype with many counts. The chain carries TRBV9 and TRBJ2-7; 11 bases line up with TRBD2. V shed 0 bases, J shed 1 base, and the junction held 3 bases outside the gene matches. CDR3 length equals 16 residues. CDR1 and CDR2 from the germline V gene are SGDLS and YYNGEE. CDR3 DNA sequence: TGTGCCAGCAGCGTAGGGGGGACTAGCGGATCCTACGAGCAGTACTTC. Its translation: CASSVGGTSGSYEQYF.

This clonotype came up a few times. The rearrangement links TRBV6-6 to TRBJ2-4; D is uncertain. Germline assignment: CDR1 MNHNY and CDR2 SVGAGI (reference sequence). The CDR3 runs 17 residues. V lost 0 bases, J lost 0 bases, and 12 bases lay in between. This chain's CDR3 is CASSYSETLLAKNIQYF. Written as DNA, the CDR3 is TGTGCCAGCAGTTACTCGGAAACCCTTCTAGCCAAAAACATTCAGTACTTC.

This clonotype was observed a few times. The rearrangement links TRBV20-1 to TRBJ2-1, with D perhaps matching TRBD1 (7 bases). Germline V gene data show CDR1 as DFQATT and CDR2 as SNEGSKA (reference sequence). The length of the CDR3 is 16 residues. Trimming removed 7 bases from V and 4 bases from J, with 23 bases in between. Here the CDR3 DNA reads TGCAGTGACAACGGGGGAGCCGCAGGGGGTTACAATGAGCAGTTCTTC. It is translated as CSDNGGAAGGYNEQFF.

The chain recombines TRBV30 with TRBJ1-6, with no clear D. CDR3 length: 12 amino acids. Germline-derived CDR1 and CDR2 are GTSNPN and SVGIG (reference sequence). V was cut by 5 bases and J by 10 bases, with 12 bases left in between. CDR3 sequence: CAWGPLGSPLHF. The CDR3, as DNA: TGTGCCTGGGGCCCACTCGGATCACCCCTCCACTTT.

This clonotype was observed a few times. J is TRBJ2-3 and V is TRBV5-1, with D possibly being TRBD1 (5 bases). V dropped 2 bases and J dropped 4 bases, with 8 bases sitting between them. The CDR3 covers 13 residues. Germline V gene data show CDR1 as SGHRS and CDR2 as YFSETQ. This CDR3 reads CASSLQVSDTQYF. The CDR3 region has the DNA TGCGCCAGCAGCTTACAGGTTTCAGATACGCAGTATTTT.

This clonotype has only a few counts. CDR3 coding DNA: TGTGCCAGCAGCTTGAATTTATGGGGAACAGATACGCAGTATTTT. It translates to CASSLNLWGTDTQYF. The V gene is TRBV7-2, the J gene TRBJ2-3, with no clear D. The germline gives CDR1 SGHTA, CDR2 FQGNSA. Trimming shortened V by 3 bases and J by 3 bases, and 13 bases separated the two germline ends. The CDR3 totals 15 residues.

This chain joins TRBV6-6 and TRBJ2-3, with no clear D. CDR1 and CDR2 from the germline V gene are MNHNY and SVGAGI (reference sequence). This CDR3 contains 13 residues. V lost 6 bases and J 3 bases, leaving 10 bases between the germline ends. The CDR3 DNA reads TGTGCCAGCAGGCGCGACCCAACAGATACGCAGTATTTT. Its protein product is CASRRDPTDTQYF.

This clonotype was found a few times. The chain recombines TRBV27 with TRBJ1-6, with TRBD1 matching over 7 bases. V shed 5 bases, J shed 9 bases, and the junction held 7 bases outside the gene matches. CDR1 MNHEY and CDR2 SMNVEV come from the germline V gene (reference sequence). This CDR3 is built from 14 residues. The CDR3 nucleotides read TGTGCCAGCAGTATAAGACAGGGAAGTTCACCCCTCCACTTT. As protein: CASSIRQGSSPLHF.

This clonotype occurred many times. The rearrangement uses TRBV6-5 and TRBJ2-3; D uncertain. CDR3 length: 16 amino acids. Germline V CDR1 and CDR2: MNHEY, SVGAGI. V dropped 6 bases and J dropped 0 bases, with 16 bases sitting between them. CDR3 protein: CASSSGSATSTDTQYF. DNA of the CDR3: TGTGCCAGCAGCTCTGGTTCAGCTACCAGCACAGATACGCAGTATTTT.

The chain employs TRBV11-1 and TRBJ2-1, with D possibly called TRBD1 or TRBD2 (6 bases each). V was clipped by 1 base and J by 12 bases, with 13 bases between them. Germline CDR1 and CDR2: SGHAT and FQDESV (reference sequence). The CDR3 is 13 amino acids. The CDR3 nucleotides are TGTGCCAGCAGCTTAGAAATGGGGGGCTGGCAGTTCTTC. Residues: CASSLEMGGWQFF.

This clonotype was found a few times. The CDR3 bases are TGCGCCAGCAGCTCACCCGGGACAGTCTCCTACGAGCAGTACTTC. This gives the protein CASSSPGTVSYEQYF. The chain couples TRBV4-1 to TRBJ2-7, with TRBD1 matching over 7 bases. The J segment lost 0 bases and the V segment lost 5 bases, leaving 7 bases of the junction unmatched. CDR1 and CDR2 (germline): MGHRA, YSYEKL. The length of the CDR3 is 15 residues.